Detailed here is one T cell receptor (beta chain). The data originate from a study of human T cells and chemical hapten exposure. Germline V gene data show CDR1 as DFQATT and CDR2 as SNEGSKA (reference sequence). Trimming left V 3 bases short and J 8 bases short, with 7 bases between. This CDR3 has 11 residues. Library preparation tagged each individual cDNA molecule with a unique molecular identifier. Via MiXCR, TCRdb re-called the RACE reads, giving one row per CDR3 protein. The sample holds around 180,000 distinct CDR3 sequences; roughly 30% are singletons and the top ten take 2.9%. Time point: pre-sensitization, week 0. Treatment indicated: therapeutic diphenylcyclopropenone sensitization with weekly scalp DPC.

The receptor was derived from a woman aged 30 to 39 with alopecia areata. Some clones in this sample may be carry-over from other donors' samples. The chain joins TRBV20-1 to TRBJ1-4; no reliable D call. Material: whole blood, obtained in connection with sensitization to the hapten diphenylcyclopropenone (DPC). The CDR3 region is CSARGSEKLFF. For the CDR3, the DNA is TGCAGTGCTAGGGGCAGCGAAAAACTGTTTTTT.